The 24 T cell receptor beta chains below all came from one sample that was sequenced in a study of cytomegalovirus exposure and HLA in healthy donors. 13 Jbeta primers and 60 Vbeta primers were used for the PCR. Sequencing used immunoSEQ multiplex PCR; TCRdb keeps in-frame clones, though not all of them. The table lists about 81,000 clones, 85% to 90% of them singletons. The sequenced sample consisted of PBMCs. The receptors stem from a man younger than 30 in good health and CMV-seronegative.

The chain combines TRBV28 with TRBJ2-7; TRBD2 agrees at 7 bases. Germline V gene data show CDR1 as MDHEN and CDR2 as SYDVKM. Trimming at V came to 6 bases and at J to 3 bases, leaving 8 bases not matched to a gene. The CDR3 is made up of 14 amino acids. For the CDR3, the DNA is TGTGCCAGCAGGTCTAGCGGACCTTACTACGAGCAGTACTTC. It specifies CASRSSGPYYEQYF.

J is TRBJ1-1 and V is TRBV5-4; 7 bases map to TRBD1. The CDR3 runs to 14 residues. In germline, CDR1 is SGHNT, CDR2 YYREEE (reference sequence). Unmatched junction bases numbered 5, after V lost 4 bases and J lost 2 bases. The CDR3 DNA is TGTGCCAGCAGCAAGGGACAGCCTAACACTGAAGCTTTCTTT. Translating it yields CASSKGQPNTEAFF.

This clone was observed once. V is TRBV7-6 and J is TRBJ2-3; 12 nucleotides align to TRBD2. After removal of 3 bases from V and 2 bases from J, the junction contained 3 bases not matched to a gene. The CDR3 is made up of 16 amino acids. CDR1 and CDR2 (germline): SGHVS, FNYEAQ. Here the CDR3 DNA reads TGTGCCAGCAGCTTGCTAGCGGGAGGGGTCACAGATACGCAGTATTTT. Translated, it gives CASSLLAGGVTDTQYF.

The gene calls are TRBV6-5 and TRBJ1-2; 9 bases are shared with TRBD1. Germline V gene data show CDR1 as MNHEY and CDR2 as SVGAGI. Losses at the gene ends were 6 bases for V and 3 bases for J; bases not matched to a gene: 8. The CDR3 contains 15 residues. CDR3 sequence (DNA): TGTGCCAGCAGGCGACAGGGGGAGACGCACTATGGCTACACCTTC. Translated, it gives CASRRQGETHYGYTF.

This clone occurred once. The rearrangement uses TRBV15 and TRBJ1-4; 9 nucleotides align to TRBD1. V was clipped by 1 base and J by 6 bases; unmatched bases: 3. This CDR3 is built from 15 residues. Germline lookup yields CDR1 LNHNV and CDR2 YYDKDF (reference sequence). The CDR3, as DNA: TGTGCCACCAGCAGAGCGGACAGGGGTTATGAAAAACTGTTTTTT. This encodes CATSRADRGYEKLFF.

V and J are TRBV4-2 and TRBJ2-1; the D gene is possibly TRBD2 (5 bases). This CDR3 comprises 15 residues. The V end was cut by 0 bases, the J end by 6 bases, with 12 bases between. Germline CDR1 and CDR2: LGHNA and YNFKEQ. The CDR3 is CASSQEEVAFNEQFF. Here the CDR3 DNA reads TGTGCCAGCAGCCAAGAAGAGGTAGCGTTCAATGAGCAGTTCTTC.

The CDR3 nucleotides are TGCGCCAGCAGCCCCAGGGTAATAGGGGAGACCCAGTACTTC. This sequence encodes CASSPRVIGETQYF. The chain has TRBV4-3 and TRBJ2-5; TRBD1 might be the D (5 bases). The V gene lost 4 bases and the J gene lost 5 bases, with 14 bases spanning the gap. This CDR3 region has 14 residues. Germline V CDR1 and CDR2: LGHNA, YSLEER.

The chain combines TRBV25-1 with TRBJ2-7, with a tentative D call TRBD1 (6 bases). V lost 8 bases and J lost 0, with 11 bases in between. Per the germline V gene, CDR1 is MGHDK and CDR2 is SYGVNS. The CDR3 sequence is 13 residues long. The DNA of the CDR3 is TGTGCCAGCCGGGACACGAGCTCCTACGAGCAGTACTTC. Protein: CASRDTSSYEQYF.

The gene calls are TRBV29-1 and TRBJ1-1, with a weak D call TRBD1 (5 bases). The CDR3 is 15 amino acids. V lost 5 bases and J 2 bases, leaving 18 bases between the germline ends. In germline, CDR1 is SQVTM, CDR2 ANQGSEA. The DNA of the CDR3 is TGCAGCGTTCAGCCACGACAGACACTAAACACTGAAGCTTTCTTT. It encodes CSVQPRQTLNTEAFF.

DNA for the CDR3: TGTGCCAGCAGCTTACAGGTCAGGCATGGCTACACCTTC. This gives the protein CASSLQVRHGYTF. The chain recombines TRBV7-2 with TRBJ1-2; D call uncertain. The V gene's germline CDR1 is SGHTA and CDR2 FQGNSA. Trimming pared 2 bases from V and 6 bases from J, leaving 10 bases between. This CDR3 has 13 residues.

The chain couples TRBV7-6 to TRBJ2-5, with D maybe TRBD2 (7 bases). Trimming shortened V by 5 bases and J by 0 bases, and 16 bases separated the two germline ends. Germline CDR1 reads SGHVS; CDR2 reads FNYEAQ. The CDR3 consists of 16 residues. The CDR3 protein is CASSPVGGGYQETQYF. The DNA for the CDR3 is TGTGCCAGCAGCCCTGTAGGGGGAGGGTACCAAGAGACCCAGTACTTC.

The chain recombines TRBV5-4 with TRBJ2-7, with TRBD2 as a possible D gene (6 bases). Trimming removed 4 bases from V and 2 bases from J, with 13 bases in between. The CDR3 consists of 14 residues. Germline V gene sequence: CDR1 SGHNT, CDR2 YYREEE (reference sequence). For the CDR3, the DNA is TGTGCCAGCAGCATAGCCGGGAGCACCTACGAGCAGTACTTC. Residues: CASSIAGSTYEQYF.

The CDR3 nucleotides are TGTGCCAGCAGTTACTCGGGACAGGGGGCGGGTGGCTACACCTTC. It translates to CASSYSGQGAGGYTF. The rearrangement joins TRBV6-5 to TRBJ1-2; 12 positions agree with TRBD1. The CDR3 covers 15 residues. V trimming: 0 bases; J trimming: 7 bases; junction bases outside the gene matches: 3. The germline V gene encodes CDR1 MNHEY and CDR2 SVGAGI.

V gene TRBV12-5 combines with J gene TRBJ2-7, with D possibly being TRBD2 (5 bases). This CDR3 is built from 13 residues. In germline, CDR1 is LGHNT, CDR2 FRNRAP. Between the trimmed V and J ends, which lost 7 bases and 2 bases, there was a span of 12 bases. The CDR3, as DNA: TGTGCTAGTGTGTGGAGGTCGGCCTACGAGCAGTACTTC. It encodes CASVWRSAYEQYF.

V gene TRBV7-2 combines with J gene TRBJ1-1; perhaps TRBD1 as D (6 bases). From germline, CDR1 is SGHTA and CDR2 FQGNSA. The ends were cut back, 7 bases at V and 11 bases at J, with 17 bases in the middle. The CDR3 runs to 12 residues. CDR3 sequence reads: CASTLNRAEAFF. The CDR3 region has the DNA TGTGCCAGCACCCTAAACAGGGCCGAGGCTTTCTTT.

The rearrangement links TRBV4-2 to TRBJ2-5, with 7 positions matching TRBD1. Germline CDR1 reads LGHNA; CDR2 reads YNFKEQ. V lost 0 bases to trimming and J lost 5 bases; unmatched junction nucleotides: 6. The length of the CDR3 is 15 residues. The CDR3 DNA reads TGTGCCAGCAGCCAAGAACGAGGGGGCGAGGAGACCCAGTACTTC. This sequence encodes CASSQERGGEETQYF.

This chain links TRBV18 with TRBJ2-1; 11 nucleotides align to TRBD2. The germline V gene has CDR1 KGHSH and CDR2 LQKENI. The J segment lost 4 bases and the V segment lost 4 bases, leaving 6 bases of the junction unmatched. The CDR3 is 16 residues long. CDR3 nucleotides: TGTGCCAGCTCACACCCGGGACTAGCGGTTTACAATGAGCAGTTCTTC. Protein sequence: CASSHPGLAVYNEQFF. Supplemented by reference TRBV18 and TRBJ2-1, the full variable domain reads NAGVMQNPRHLVRRRGQEARLRCSPMKGHSHVYWYRQLPEEGLKFMVYLQKENIIDESGMPKERFSAEFPKEGPSILRIQQVVRGDSAAYFCASSHPGLAVYNEQFFGPGTRLTVL.

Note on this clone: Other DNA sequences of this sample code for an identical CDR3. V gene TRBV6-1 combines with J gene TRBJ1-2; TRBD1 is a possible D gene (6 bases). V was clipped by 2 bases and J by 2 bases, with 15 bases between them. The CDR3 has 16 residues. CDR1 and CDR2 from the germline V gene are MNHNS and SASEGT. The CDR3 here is CASSEIVTGRNYGYTF. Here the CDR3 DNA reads TGTGCCAGCAGTGAAATAGTGACAGGACGCAACTATGGCTACACCTTC.

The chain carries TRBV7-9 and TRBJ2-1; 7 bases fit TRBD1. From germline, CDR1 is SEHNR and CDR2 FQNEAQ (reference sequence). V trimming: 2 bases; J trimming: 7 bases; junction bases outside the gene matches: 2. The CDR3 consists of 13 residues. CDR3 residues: CASSLTGVNEQFF. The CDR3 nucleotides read TGTGCCAGCAGCTTAACAGGGGTTAATGAGCAGTTCTTC.

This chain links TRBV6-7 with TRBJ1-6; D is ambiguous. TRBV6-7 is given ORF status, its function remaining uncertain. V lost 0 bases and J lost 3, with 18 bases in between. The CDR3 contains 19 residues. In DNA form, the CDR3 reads TGTGCCAGCAGTTACTCGGTCAGTACTAGGAGGATCTATAATTCACCCCTCCACTTT. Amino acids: CASSYSVSTRRIYNSPLHF.

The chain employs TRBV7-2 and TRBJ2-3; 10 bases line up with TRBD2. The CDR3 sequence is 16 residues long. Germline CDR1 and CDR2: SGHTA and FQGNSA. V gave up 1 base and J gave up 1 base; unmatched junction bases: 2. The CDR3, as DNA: TGTGCCAGCAGCTTAGGAGCGGGAGGGGGCACAGATACGCAGTATTTT. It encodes CASSLGAGGGTDTQYF.

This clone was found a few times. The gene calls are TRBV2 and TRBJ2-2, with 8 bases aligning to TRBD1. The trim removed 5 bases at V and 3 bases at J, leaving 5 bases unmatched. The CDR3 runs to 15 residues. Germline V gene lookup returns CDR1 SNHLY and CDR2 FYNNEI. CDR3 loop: CASSQGAVDTGELFF. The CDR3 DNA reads TGTGCCAGCAGTCAGGGGGCAGTGGACACCGGGGAGCTGTTTTTT. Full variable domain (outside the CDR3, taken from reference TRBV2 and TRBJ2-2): EPEVTQTPSHQVTQMGQEVILRCVPISNHLYFYWYRQILGQKVEFLVSFYNNEISEKSEIFDDQFSVERPDGSNFTLKIRSTKLEDSAMYFCASSQGAVDTGELFFGEGSRLTVL.

Here the CDR3 reads CASTINHRGNSPLHF. In DNA, the CDR3 is TGTGCCAGCACAATCAATCACAGGGGGAATTCACCCCTCCACTTT. The chain carries TRBV6-1 and TRBJ1-6; TRBD1 aligns across 8 bases. V was pared by 7 bases and J by 7 bases, with 9 bases of the junction left unmatched. The germline V gene has CDR1 MNHNS and CDR2 SASEGT. This CDR3 has 15 residues.

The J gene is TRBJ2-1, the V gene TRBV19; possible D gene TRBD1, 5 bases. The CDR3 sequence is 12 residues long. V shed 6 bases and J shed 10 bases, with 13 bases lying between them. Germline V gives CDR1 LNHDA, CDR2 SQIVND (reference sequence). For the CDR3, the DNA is TGTGCCAGTAGCCTCAGGGTTGGGGAGCAGTTCTTC. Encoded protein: CASSLRVGEQFF.